This TCR beta chain was sequenced in a study of blood T cell repertoires in COVID-19. The CDR3 extends over 15 amino acids. Germline V CDR1 and CDR2: LNHDA, SQIVND (reference sequence). The V and J ends lost 3 bases and 7 bases respectively, with 13 bases between them. Original handling: Estimated nucleated cell counts came from reference gene primer amplification. Libraries were prepared by immunoSEQ multiplex PCR; TCRdb keeps only in-frame clonotypes and omits some of them. V and J calls and clone size follow that table, whereas D and trimming were derived from the DNA. Here the sample spans just over 250,000 clones, about 86% being singletons.

This chain joins TRBV19 and TRBJ1-6; tentative D call: TRBD1 (6 bases). This receptor was identified in a man aged 25 to 40 with acute COVID-19. Sequencing input: PBMCs or T cells enriched from blood (not recorded which). In nucleotides, the CDR3 is TGTGCCAGTAGTATCATGGGAAGGGGGAATTCACCCCTCCACTTT. It translates to CASSIMGRGNSPLHF. Full variable domain (rest looked up from reference TRBV19 and TRBJ1-6): DGGITQSPKYLFRKEGQNVTLSCEQNLNHDAMYWYRQDPGQGLRLIYYSQIVNDFQKGDIAEGYSVSREKKESFPLTVTSAQKNPTAFYLCASSIMGRGNSPLHFGNGTRLTVT.